One sample yielded the 24 T cell receptor beta chains listed below, sequenced in a study of blood T cell repertoires in COVID-19. Produced via immunoSEQ multiplex PCR; TCRdb's table is partial and in-frame only. The sample has about 140,000 clones, less than 85% seen once. What was sequenced was PBMCs or T cells enriched from blood (not recorded which). These receptors all stem from a woman aged 18-29 years who had been exposed to COVID-19.

J is TRBJ2-1 and V is TRBV18; 11 positions match TRBD2. The germline V gene has CDR1 KGHSH and CDR2 LQKENI. V lost 6 bases, J lost 0 bases, and 4 bases stayed unmatched. The length of the CDR3 is 16 residues. The chain's CDR3 is CASSPGTSGSYNEQFF. The CDR3 DNA is TGTGCCAGCTCTCCCGGGACTAGCGGCTCCTACAATGAGCAGTTCTTC. The variable domain in full, completed from reference TRBV18 and TRBJ2-1, reads NAGVMQNPRHLVRRRGQEARLRCSPMKGHSHVYWYRQLPEEGLKFMVYLQKENIIDESGMPKERFSAEFPKEGPSILRIQQVVRGDSAAYFCASSPGTSGSYNEQFFGPGTRLTVL.

In its sample, this clone was seen a few times. The chain employs TRBV9 and TRBJ2-3, with unresolved D. CDR3 length equals 13 residues. Germline V gives CDR1 SGDLS, CDR2 YYNGEE. V dropped 0 bases and J dropped 2 bases, with 4 bases sitting between them. CDR3 amino acids: CASSVVATDTQYF. The CDR3 DNA sequence: TGTGCCAGCAGCGTAGTAGCCACAGATACGCAGTATTTT. The full variable domain, rest sourced from reference TRBV9 and TRBJ2-3, is DSGVTQTPKHLITATGQRVTLRCSPRSGDLSVYWYQQSLDQGLQFLIQYYNGEERAKGNILERFSAQQFPDLHSELNLSSLELGDSALYFCASSVVATDTQYFGPGTRLTVL.

The V call is TRBV24-1, the J call TRBJ2-5, with TRBD1 matching 7 bases. CDR1 and CDR2 (germline): KGHDR, SFDVKD. Trimming at V came to 10 bases and at J to 1 base, leaving 11 bases not matched to a gene. The CDR3 covers 15 residues. The CDR3 DNA is TGTGCCACGCAACTCACAGGGGAAAGCCAAGAGACCCAGTACTTC. Residues: CATQLTGESQETQYF.

The chain joins TRBV12-5 to TRBJ2-1; D may be TRBD2 (7 bases). Germline values: CDR1 LGHNT, CDR2 FRNRAP. With 6 bases removed from V and 8 bases from J, the gap between germline ends came to 17 bases. CDR3 length: 14 residues. The CDR3 loop is CASGSDTGGDEQFF. In DNA form, the CDR3 reads TGTGCTAGTGGCTCAGATACGGGGGGCGATGAGCAGTTCTTC.

This chain joins TRBV29-1 and TRBJ2-1; 11 bases match TRBD2. The CDR3 is 15 amino acids. The V and J ends lost 7 bases and 10 bases, in that order; junction bases with no gene match: 15. From germline, CDR1 is SQVTM and CDR2 ANQGSEA. CDR3 amino acids: CSGGMRLAGGGEQFF. The DNA for the CDR3 is TGCAGCGGGGGTATGCGGCTAGCGGGAGGTGGGGAGCAGTTCTTC.

The count of this clone is one. The J gene is TRBJ2-5, the V gene TRBV2; the match to TRBD2 covers 9 bases. Trimming removed 3 bases from V and 2 bases from J; junction bases left unmatched: 4. CDR1 is SNHLY, CDR2 FYNNEI, per germline. The CDR3 length is 15 residues. The CDR3: CASSEASGIQETQYF. The CDR3 nucleotides read TGTGCCAGCAGTGAGGCTAGCGGGATACAAGAGACCCAGTACTTC.

The chain recombines TRBV13 with TRBJ2-1; 7 positions match TRBD2. The CDR3 totals 18 residues. Germline V gene lookup returns CDR1 PRHDT and CDR2 FYEKMQ (reference sequence). J lost 6 bases, V lost 3 bases, and 17 bases had no gene match. The CDR3 nucleotides are TGTGCCAGCAGCTTCCGAAGATCCCTAGCGGTTGTGGGCAATGAGCAGTTCTTC. This translates into CASSFRRSLAVVGNEQFF.

This clone is a singleton in its sample. This chain connects TRBV7-3 to TRBJ2-3, with D tentatively TRBD2 (6 bases). This CDR3 is 14 amino acids long. Trimming removed 2 bases at V and 2 bases at J, with 8 bases between. Germline V lookup: CDR1 SGHTA, CDR2 FQGTGA. CDR3 in DNA: TGTGCCAGCAGCTTAGGGGACTTCACAGATACGCAGTATTTT. It codes for CASSLGDFTDTQYF.

The chain has TRBV12-3 or TRBV12-4 and TRBJ2-5; D might be TRBD2 (7 bases). Trimming pared 7 bases from V and 5 bases from J, leaving 14 bases between. The CDR3 covers 13 residues. CDR3 residues: CASKRGGDETQYF. As DNA, the CDR3 is TGTGCCAGCAAAAGGGGGGGAGATGAGACCCAGTACTTC.

Notes on this clone: One junction end disagrees with the germline gene, perhaps due to a read error. This rearrangement joins TRBV19 to TRBJ1-5; TRBD1 agrees at 9 bases. Germline V gene data show CDR1 as LNHDA and CDR2 as SQIVND (reference sequence). CDR3 length: 14 amino acids. The CDR3 coding sequence is TGTGCCAGTAGTATTACAGGGGGCAAGCAGCCCCAGCATTTT. Translated: CASSITGGKQPQHF.

This chain links TRBV19 with TRBJ1-2; 7 bases are shared with TRBD1. The CDR3 extends over 13 amino acids. J lost 8 bases, V lost 5 bases, and 8 bases had no gene match. Germline values: CDR1 LNHDA, CDR2 SQIVND (reference sequence). CDR3 coding DNA: TGTGCCAGTAGTCCCCAGGACAGGATCGGCTACACCTTC. Translation: CASSPQDRIGYTF. Supplemented by reference TRBV19 and TRBJ1-2, the full variable domain reads DGGITQSPKYLFRKEGQNVTLSCEQNLNHDAMYWYRQDPGQGLRLIYYSQIVNDFQKGDIAEGYSVSREKKESFPLTVTSAQKNPTAFYLCASSPQDRIGYTFGSGTRLTVV.

This clone was detected once. This chain links TRBV19 with TRBJ1-2; 7 bases line up with TRBD1. The V segment lost 5 bases and the J segment 1 base; nucleotides outside the gene matches: 10. CDR3 length equals 16 residues. CDR1 and CDR2 (germline): LNHDA, SQIVND (reference sequence). DNA of the CDR3: TGTGCCAGTAGTGGGACGCCGGGACAGATTAACTATGGCTACACCTTC. Translation gives CASSGTPGQINYGYTF.

In its sample, this clone was seen a few times. CDR3 region: CASSPQLAASTDTQYF. The CDR3 DNA reads TGCGCCAGCAGCCCTCAACTAGCGGCTAGCACAGATACGCAGTATTTT. This sequence joins TRBV5-1 and TRBJ2-3, with TRBD2 matching over 8 bases. Germline lookup yields CDR1 SGHRS and CDR2 YFSETQ. With V trimmed by 4 bases and J by 0 bases, 7 bases remained unmatched. This CDR3 has 16 amino acids.

The count of this clone is one. The chain carries TRBV10-1 and TRBJ2-7, with a possible D match to TRBD1 (7 bases). This CDR3 is built from 15 residues. Germline-derived CDR1 and CDR2 are WNHNN and SYGVQD (reference sequence). Trimming removed 4 bases from V and 2 bases from J, with 15 bases in between. In nucleotides, the CDR3 is TGCGCCAGCAGTGGTTGGAGGGGGCGAGCCTACGAGCAGTACTTC. Translating gives CASSGWRGRAYEQYF.

The CDR3 region is CASSIPGQGGLYGYTF. DNA of the CDR3: TGTGCCAGTAGTATTCCGGGACAGGGAGGTCTATATGGCTACACCTTC. This rearrangement joins TRBV19 to TRBJ1-2; 9 bases are shared with TRBD1. Unmatched junction bases numbered 10, after V lost 3 bases and J lost 5 bases. CDR3 length: 16 amino acids. Germline V lookup: CDR1 LNHDA, CDR2 SQIVND (reference sequence).

This chain connects TRBV6-2 or TRBV6-3 to TRBJ1-1; no firm D call. Trimming took off 5 bases at V and 0 bases at J, with 13 bases between the two ends. Germline assignment: CDR1 MNHEY and CDR2 SVGEGT. CDR3 length: 15 residues. This CDR3 reads CASSIKERMNTEAFF. CDR3 bases: TGTGCCAGCAGTATTAAAGAGAGGATGAACACTGAAGCTTTCTTT.

This chain links TRBV25-1 with TRBJ2-7; tentative D call: TRBD2 (6 bases). Per germline, CDR1 MGHDK and CDR2 SYGVNS. There are 12 residues in the CDR3. Between the trimmed V and J ends, which lost 7 bases and 1 base, there was a span of 8 bases. The CDR3 DNA sequence: TGTGCCAGCAAGGAGGGGTCCTACGAGCAGTACTTC. Translating it yields CASKEGSYEQYF.

The CDR3: CASSTPTGSYEQYF. Here the CDR3 DNA reads TGTGCCAGTAGTACCCCGACAGGCTCCTACGAGCAGTACTTC. The chain employs TRBV19 and TRBJ2-7, with TRBD1 as a possible D gene (6 bases). V lost 4 bases and J lost 0, with 10 bases in between. Germline CDR1 LNHDA, CDR2 SQIVND (reference sequence). CDR3 size: 14 residues.

J is TRBJ2-1 and V is TRBV6-5; D remains unclear. Trimming cost V 5 bases and J 3 bases, with 11 bases left between them. Germline values: CDR1 MNHEY, CDR2 SVGAGI. This CDR3 region has 14 residues. Here the CDR3 DNA reads TGTGCCAGCAGTCTAGAACCTAACTACAATGAGCAGTTCTTC. Encoded protein: CASSLEPNYNEQFF.

V is TRBV28 and J is TRBJ1-5; 9 nucleotides line up with TRBD1. V lost 6 bases, J lost 5 bases, and 5 bases stayed unmatched. CDR1 is MDHEN, CDR2 SYDVKM, per germline. CDR3 length: 14 amino acids. The CDR3 nucleotides are TGTGCCAGCAGAATACAGGGGGCTGATCAGCCCCAGCATTTT. Its protein product is CASRIQGADQPQHF.

The rearrangement uses TRBV28 and TRBJ2-7; TRBD2 is a possible D gene (5 bases). V gave up 1 base and J gave up 5 bases, with 9 bases separating them. This CDR3 comprises 13 residues. Germline V gene sequence: CDR1 MDHEN, CDR2 SYDVKM. This CDR3 reads CASSLFSGNEQYF. CDR3 nucleotide sequence: TGTGCCAGCAGTTTATTCTCGGGGAACGAGCAGTACTTC.

V and J are TRBV11-3 and TRBJ2-7; 9 bases map to TRBD2. The CDR3 runs to 13 residues. CDR1 and CDR2 from the germline V gene are SGHNT and YENEEA. J gave up 6 bases and V 11 bases, and 11 bases lay outside the gene matches. The CDR3 nucleotides read TGTGCCGGCCGGAGCGGGAGGAGTCCCGAGCAGTACTTC. Translation: CAGRSGRSPEQYF.

The chain links TRBV7-7 to TRBJ2-1; 9 nucleotides line up with TRBD2. Trimming took 5 bases from V and 9 from J; bases not matched to a gene: 8. The V gene's germline CDR1 is SSHAT and CDR2 FNYEAQ (reference sequence). The CDR3 has 14 amino acids. The CDR3 here is CASSPSGTGREQFF. Here the CDR3 DNA reads TGTGCCAGCAGCCCTAGCGGGACCGGCCGTGAGCAGTTCTTC. Supplemented by reference TRBV7-7 and TRBJ2-1, the full variable domain reads GAGVSQSPRYKVTKRGQDVTLRCDPISSHATLYWYQQALGQGPEFLTYFNYEAQPDKSGLPSDRFSAERPEGSISTLTIQRTEQRDSAMYRCASSPSGTGREQFFGPGTRLTVL.

This rearrangement joins TRBV28 to TRBJ2-3; 7 bases align to TRBD1. V gave up 5 bases and J gave up 2 bases; unmatched junction bases: 7. Germline CDR1 and CDR2: MDHEN and SYDVKM. CDR3 size: 15 residues. The CDR3 bases are TGTGCCAGCAGTCCAGGACAGGTTTCCACAGATACGCAGTATTTT. It specifies CASSPGQVSTDTQYF.